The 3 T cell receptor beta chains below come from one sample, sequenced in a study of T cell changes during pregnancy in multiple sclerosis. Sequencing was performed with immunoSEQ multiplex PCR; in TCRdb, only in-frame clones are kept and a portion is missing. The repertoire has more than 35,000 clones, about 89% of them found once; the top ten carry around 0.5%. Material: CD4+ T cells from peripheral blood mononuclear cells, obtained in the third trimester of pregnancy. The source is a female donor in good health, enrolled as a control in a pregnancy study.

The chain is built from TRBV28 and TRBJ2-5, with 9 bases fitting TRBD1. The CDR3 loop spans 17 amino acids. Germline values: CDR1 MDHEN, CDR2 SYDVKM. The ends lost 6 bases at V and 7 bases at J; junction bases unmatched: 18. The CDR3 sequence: CASSQHSPGQGFGTQYF. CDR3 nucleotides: TGTGCCAGCAGCCAACATTCCCCGGGACAGGGTTTCGGGACCCAGTACTTC. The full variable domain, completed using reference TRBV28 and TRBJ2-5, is DVKVTQSSRYLVKRTGEKVFLECVQDMDHENMFWYRQDPGLGLRLIYFSYDVKMKEKGDIPEGYSVSREKKERFSLILESASTNQTSMYLCASSQHSPGQGFGTQYFGPGTRLLVL.

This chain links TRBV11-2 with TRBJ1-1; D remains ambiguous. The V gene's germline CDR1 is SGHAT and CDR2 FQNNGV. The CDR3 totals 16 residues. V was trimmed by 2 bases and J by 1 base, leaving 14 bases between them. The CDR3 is CASSLTEVGGNTEAFF. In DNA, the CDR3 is TGTGCCAGCAGCTTAACGGAGGTCGGTGGGAACACTGAAGCTTTCTTT.

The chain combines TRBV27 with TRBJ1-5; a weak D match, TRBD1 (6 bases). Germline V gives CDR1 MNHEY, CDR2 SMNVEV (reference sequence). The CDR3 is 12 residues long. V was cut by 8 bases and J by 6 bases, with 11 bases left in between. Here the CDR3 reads CASRTGRQPQHF. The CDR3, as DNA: TGTGCCAGCCGAACAGGGCGTCAGCCCCAGCATTTT.